This T cell receptor beta chain was captured by sequencing in a study of cytomegalovirus exposure and HLA in healthy donors. Both 60 Vbeta primers and 13 Jbeta primers went into the PCR. Libraries were prepared by immunoSEQ multiplex PCR; TCRdb keeps only in-frame clonotypes and omits some of them. The table records 80,000 to 100,000 clones, around 82% of them present only once. Study findings and constraints: An analysis done earlier found most TCR beta V segments productive about 87% or about 30% of the time.

On this clone: Antigen: not known.

This CDR3 spans 15 amino acids. J was trimmed by 3 bases and V by 2 bases; bases with no gene match: 4. The germline gives CDR1 GTSNPN, CDR2 SVGIG (reference sequence). At the time of sampling, donors were nominally healthy, though unrecorded immune exposures were likely. This chain links TRBV30 with TRBJ2-2; 9 bases are a match to TRBD1. The sequence came from a man in his forties or fifties in good health and CMV-seronegative. The sequencing input was PBMCs. CDR3 protein: CAWSFRDRDTGELFF. CDR3 sequence (DNA): TGTGCCTGGAGTTTCCGGGACAGGGACACCGGGGAGCTGTTTTTT.